A selection of T cell receptor beta chains follows, all from one sample in a study of T cells in Graves' hyperthyroidism and ophthalmopathy. TCRdb passed the multiplex PCR reads through MiXCR, listing each CDR3 protein once. The table lists around 250,000 distinct CDR3 sequences, 13% to 15% of them singletons, with 10% to 15% in the top ten. The sequenced sample was blood. All receptors derive from a woman aged 40 to 50 with Graves' hyperthyroidism that later progressed to Graves' ophthalmopathy. CDR3s include the opening cysteine and the closing phenylalanine or tryptophan. Each record gives: V gene, clone size, J gene, D gene, CDR3 DNA, CDR3 protein. A D gene is named only where the DNA matches it firmly. The listing skips clone size in some rows; elsewhere it reads once, few, many or a size class.

v_call: TRBV19; clone_size: .; j_call: TRBJ2-1; d_call: TRBD2; cdr3_nt: TGTGCCAGTAGTATCCCCCTAGCGGTTGAGCAGTTCTTC; cdr3_aa: CASSIPLAVEQFF
v_call: TRBV5-1; clone_size: .; j_call: TRBJ1-1; d_call: .; cdr3_nt: TGCGCCAGCAGCTTGGTGGGGCAGGACACTGAAGCTTTCTTT; cdr3_aa: CASSLVGQDTEAFF
v_call: TRBV4-2; clone_size: few; j_call: TRBJ1-2; d_call: .; cdr3_nt: TGTGCCAGCAGCCAAGAGCTGGACACCTATGGCTACACCTTC; cdr3_aa: CASSQELDTYGYTF
v_call: TRBV5-6; clone_size: many; j_call: TRBJ2-7; d_call: .; cdr3_nt: TGTGCCAGCAGCTTTTCGGACTACGAGCAGTACTTC; cdr3_aa: CASSFSDYEQYF
v_call: TRBV10-3; clone_size: .; j_call: TRBJ1-2; d_call: .; cdr3_nt: TGTGCCATCAGTGCGGGAGGGATCTATGGCTACACCTTC; cdr3_aa: CAISAGGIYGYTF
v_call: TRBV3-1; clone_size: few; j_call: TRBJ2-1; d_call: TRBD2; cdr3_nt: TGTGCCAGCAGCCGGATAGCGGGATCTGAGCAGTTCTTC; cdr3_aa: CASSRIAGSEQFF
v_call: TRBV12-3/TRBV12-4; clone_size: many; j_call: TRBJ2-7; d_call: TRBD1; cdr3_nt: TGTGCCAGCAGCCGGGACAGGTCCTACGAGCAGTACTTC; cdr3_aa: CASSRDRSYEQYF
v_call: TRBV29-1; clone_size: many; j_call: TRBJ2-1; d_call: .; cdr3_nt: TGCAGCGTTACAAGCCCCCACAGGAGAGACAATGAGCAGTTCTTC; cdr3_aa: CSVTSPHRRDNEQFF
v_call: TRBV20-1; clone_size: .; j_call: TRBJ1-5; d_call: .; cdr3_nt: TGCAGTGCTCAAGACAGCCCCATGCGGCAGCCCCAGCATTTT; cdr3_aa: CSAQDSPMRQPQHF
v_call: TRBV27; clone_size: .; j_call: TRBJ1-2; d_call: TRBD1; cdr3_nt: TGTGCCAGCAGTCCCCGGGACAGGCTTTCTAACTATGGCTACACCTTC; cdr3_aa: CASSPRDRLSNYGYTF
v_call: TRBV2; clone_size: many; j_call: TRBJ2-2; d_call: TRBD2; cdr3_nt: TGTGCCAGCAAATCGCAAACCGGGACTAGCCCAAACACCGGGGAGCTGTTTTTT; cdr3_aa: CASKSQTGTSPNTGELFF
v_call: TRBV28; clone_size: many; j_call: TRBJ2-1; d_call: TRBD2; cdr3_nt: TGTGCCAGCACCTCTACCGCCGTGATTAGCGGGATCAATGAGCAGTTCTTC; cdr3_aa: CASTSTAVISGINEQFF
v_call: TRBV6-1; clone_size: many; j_call: TRBJ1-2; d_call: .; cdr3_nt: TGTGCCAGCAGGAGGGACACTAACTATGGCTACACCTTC; cdr3_aa: CASRRDTNYGYTF
v_call: TRBV24-1; clone_size: .; j_call: TRBJ1-2; d_call: .; cdr3_nt: TGTGCCACCAGTGAGGCCGGGGCTAACTATGGCTACACCTTC; cdr3_aa: CATSEAGANYGYTF
v_call: TRBV4-1; clone_size: many; j_call: TRBJ2-3; d_call: .; cdr3_nt: TGCGCCAGCAGCTCAGGCCCGCTGATCACAGATACGCAGTATTTT; cdr3_aa: CASSSGPLITDTQYF
v_call: TRBV9; clone_size: many; j_call: TRBJ2-7; d_call: TRBD2; cdr3_nt: TGTGCCAGCAGCCTCAGCGGGGGCCAAGTAGGATACGAGCAGTACTTC; cdr3_aa: CASSLSGGQVGYEQYF
v_call: TRBV5-4; clone_size: .; j_call: TRBJ2-3; d_call: .; cdr3_nt: TGTGCCAGCAGCCCAGACAGACGACTAGACTCAGATACGCAGTATTTT; cdr3_aa: CASSPDRRLDSDTQYF
v_call: TRBV5-1; clone_size: many; j_call: TRBJ2-3; d_call: .; cdr3_nt: TGCGCCAGCAGCTTGGGGAACAGGGATCGCCGCACAGATACGCAGTATTTT; cdr3_aa: CASSLGNRDRRTDTQYF
v_call: TRBV27; clone_size: many; j_call: TRBJ2-1; d_call: TRBD2; cdr3_nt: TGTGCCAGCAGTTTACGCGGGAGTGGTACCCATGAGCAGTTCTTC; cdr3_aa: CASSLRGSGTHEQFF
v_call: TRBV5-1; clone_size: many; j_call: TRBJ2-1; d_call: TRBD2; cdr3_nt: TGCGCCAGCAGCCCGTCACGGACTAGCGGGAGTTCTGAGCAGTTCTTC; cdr3_aa: CASSPSRTSGSSEQFF
v_call: TRBV30; clone_size: few; j_call: TRBJ2-1; d_call: TRBD2; cdr3_nt: TGTGCCTGGAGCTCCCTTTTGAGCGGGAGTAAGTACAATGAGCAGTTCTTC; cdr3_aa: CAWSSLLSGSKYNEQFF
v_call: TRBV7-9; clone_size: many; j_call: TRBJ1-2; d_call: TRBD1; cdr3_nt: TGTGCCAGCAGCTTACGTGGACAGGGCTATGGCTACACCTTC; cdr3_aa: CASSLRGQGYGYTF
v_call: TRBV20-1; clone_size: many; j_call: TRBJ2-7; d_call: .; cdr3_nt: TGCAGTGCGAAGGGGGGCTACGAGCAGTACTTC; cdr3_aa: CSAKGGYEQYF